The T cell receptor (beta chain) described here comes from a study of shared clonotypes between healthy human individuals. Points from the study as a whole: The genetic and exposure-history diversity represented was limited by few donors.

Healthy HIV-negative adults with no recent acute infections or vaccinations were recruited as donors. V lost 4 bases, J lost 6 bases, and 11 bases stayed unmatched. The CDR3 runs to 16 residues. Looked up from germline, CDR1 is SGHRS and CDR2 is YFSETQ. Generated by immunoSEQ multiplex PCR, the TCRdb table keeps only in-frame clones and is missing some. The sample holds approximately 2,000,000 clones, around 92% seen once. Comments on this clone: Its target is not known.

Sequencing input: naive CD4+ T cells from PBMCs. Subset here: CD45RA+ positively selected. The chain couples TRBV5-1 to TRBJ2-1; TRBD2 agrees at 9 bases. The TCR sequence derives from a man younger than 30 in good health. Some clones in this sample may be carry-over from other donors' samples. Here the CDR3 reads CASSPNPAGGTNEQFF. The CDR3 coding sequence is TGCGCCAGCAGCCCCAACCCGGCGGGAGGGACCAATGAGCAGTTCTTC.